This TCR beta chain was sequenced for a study of cytomegalovirus exposure and HLA in healthy donors. PCR employed 60 Vbeta and 13 Jbeta primers. Generated by immunoSEQ multiplex PCR, the TCRdb table keeps only in-frame clones and is missing some. The table has about 150,000 clones, more than 8% seen once. V was pared by 6 bases and J by 4 bases, with 8 bases between. Germline V gene lookup returns CDR1 MDHEN and CDR2 SYDVKM. The CDR3 is 12 residues long. The sample consisted of PBMCs. The receptor comes from a man in his forties or fifties in good health and CMV-seronegative. The rearrangement joins TRBV28 to TRBJ2-3, with TRBD2 as a possible D gene (5 bases). The CDR3 region has the DNA TGTGCCAGCAGCCTGAGGGCAGATACGCAGTATTTT. This sequence encodes CASSLRADTQYF.